These 26 T cell receptor beta chains were all obtained from the same sample, sequenced in a study of T cell responses to AZD1222 COVID-19 vaccine. Libraries were prepared by immunoSEQ multiplex PCR; TCRdb keeps only in-frame clonotypes and omits some of them. This repertoire shows about 54,000 clones, 80% to 90% found once; its top ten account for approximately 15%. Here the sequenced sample was peripheral blood, taken 28 days after the second AZD1222 dose. These receptor sequences come from an adult who received the AZD1222 COVID-19 vaccine.

This chain connects TRBV20-1 to TRBJ2-3; possibly TRBD2 for D (6 bases). The germline V gene has CDR1 DFQATT and CDR2 SNEGSKA (reference sequence). V was trimmed by 6 bases and J by 3 bases, leaving 13 bases between them. This CDR3 comprises 13 residues. CDR3 residues: CSASGGRTDTQYF. As DNA, the CDR3 is TGCAGTGCAAGTGGGGGGAGAACAGATACGCAGTATTTT.

A single count supports this clone. V and J are TRBV6-5 and TRBJ1-3; D not certain. Germline V CDR1 and CDR2: MNHEY, SVGAGI. Trimming removed 6 bases at V and 0 bases at J, with 12 bases between. The CDR3 has 15 residues. CDR3 region: CASRTMGNSGNTIYF. As DNA, the CDR3 is TGTGCCAGCAGGACTATGGGAAACTCTGGAAACACCATATATTTT.

This chain joins TRBV6-6 and TRBJ2-2; maybe TRBD1 (5 bases). Germline assignment: CDR1 MNHNY and CDR2 SVGAGI (reference sequence). Trimming took 2 bases from V and 7 from J, leaving 11 bases between them. The CDR3 is made up of 14 amino acids. As DNA, the CDR3 is TGTGCCAGCAGTTACAGTCAGGGTAACGGGGAGCTGTTTTTT. This encodes CASSYSQGNGELFF.

The genes are TRBV5-4 and TRBJ2-7, with TRBD2 identical over 9 bases. The trim removed 2 bases at V and 0 bases at J, leaving 9 bases unmatched. Per the germline V gene, CDR1 is SGHNT and CDR2 is YYREEE (reference sequence). There are 17 residues in the CDR3. CDR3 residues: CASSFFVETSGSYEQYF. CDR3 nucleotide sequence: TGTGCCAGCAGCTTTTTCGTCGAGACTAGCGGCTCCTACGAGCAGTACTTC.

The chain joins TRBV11-2 to TRBJ2-4, with D unclear. The V gene's germline CDR1 is SGHAT and CDR2 FQNNGV. The length of the CDR3 is 15 residues. V gave up 4 bases and J gave up 8 bases, with 18 bases separating them. The CDR3 bases are TGTGCCAGCAGCTGGTACCCATGGGGATCGGACATTCAGTACTTC. As protein: CASSWYPWGSDIQYF.

The chain uses TRBV6-2 or TRBV6-3 and TRBJ2-7, with TRBD2 matching over 8 bases. The CDR3 consists of 15 residues. Germline V gene lookup returns CDR1 MNHEY and CDR2 SVGEGT. V shed 2 bases and J 0 bases; nucleotides not matched to a gene: 3. Here the CDR3 DNA reads TGTGCCAGCAGTTACCCACTAGCGGACTCCTACGAGCAGTACTTC. Translation gives CASSYPLADSYEQYF.

This clone was recorded once. The chain combines TRBV28 with TRBJ1-1; 7 bases match TRBD1. The length of the CDR3 is 14 residues. V lost 2 bases and J lost 4; bases outside the gene matches: 4. The germline V gene encodes CDR1 MDHEN and CDR2 SYDVKM. Here the CDR3 DNA reads TGTGCCAGCAGTTTAGACAGGGTGGGCACTGAAGCTTTCTTT. It translates to CASSLDRVGTEAFF.

The rearrangement links TRBV7-2 to TRBJ2-1; 9 nucleotides agree with TRBD2. Germline V gene sequence: CDR1 SGHTA, CDR2 FQGNSA. Unmatched junction bases numbered 5, after V lost 1 base and J lost 7 bases. This CDR3 is 15 amino acids long. The CDR3 protein is CASSLVLAGNNEQFF. The CDR3, as DNA: TGTGCCAGCAGCTTAGTCCTAGCGGGGAATAATGAGCAGTTCTTC.

This chain links TRBV25-1 with TRBJ1-5; D gene ambiguous. The length of the CDR3 is 16 residues. V was shortened by 1 base and J by 3 bases, with 13 bases between the two germline ends. The germline CDR1 and CDR2 sequences are MGHDK and SYGVNS. The CDR3 is CASSESGGRDNQPQHF. CDR3 in DNA: TGTGCCAGCAGTGAATCAGGTGGGAGAGACAATCAGCCCCAGCATTTT.

The chain has TRBV7-6 and TRBJ1-5, with 8 bases fitting TRBD1. The V segment lost 2 bases and the J segment 7 bases; nucleotides outside the gene matches: 7. The CDR3 spans 15 residues. Germline-derived CDR1 and CDR2 are SGHVS and FNYEAQ. CDR3 protein: CASSLSGGGGQPQHF. CDR3 coding DNA: TGTGCCAGCAGCTTATCAGGGGGCGGGGGACAGCCCCAGCATTTT.

The chain combines TRBV12-3 or TRBV12-4 with TRBJ2-1, with unresolved D. The CDR3 contains 13 residues. V dropped 5 bases and J dropped 0 bases, with 5 bases sitting between them. The CDR3 here is CASSPSSYNEQFF. Here the CDR3 DNA reads TGTGCCAGCAGTCCCTCCTCCTACAATGAGCAGTTCTTC.

This chain links TRBV18 with TRBJ1-1, with D hard to call. The CDR3 has 13 residues. Germline loops: CDR1 KGHSH, CDR2 LQKENI. Trimming pared 2 bases from V and 0 bases from J, leaving 4 bases between. CDR3 nucleotides: TGTGCCAGCTCACCAGCCCTGAACACTGAAGCTTTCTTT. The encoded protein is CASSPALNTEAFF.

This chain links TRBV24-1 with TRBJ2-6, with 8 bases identical to TRBD2. V dropped 3 bases and J dropped 0; count of bases not matched to a gene: 6. Germline CDR1 is KGHDR and CDR2 is SFDVKD. The CDR3 sequence is 18 residues long. CDR3 loop: CATSDQRERFSGANVLTF. CDR3 in DNA: TGTGCCACCAGTGATCAGCGGGAGCGATTCTCTGGGGCCAACGTCCTGACTTTC.

The chain is built from TRBV5-1 and TRBJ1-1; D is ambiguous. Germline lookup yields CDR1 SGHRS and CDR2 YFSETQ. The V end lost 6 bases, the J end lost 1 base, and 13 bases lay between the germline ends. The CDR3 runs to 14 residues. The CDR3 sequence: CASTPNRQNTEAFF. For the CDR3, the DNA is TGCGCCAGCACCCCGAATCGGCAGAACACTGAAGCTTTCTTT.

This clone was seen only once. The gene calls are TRBV7-2 and TRBJ1-1; no reliable D call. This CDR3 is 15 amino acids long. The germline V gene encodes CDR1 SGHTA and CDR2 FQGNSA. Trimming removed 2 bases from V and 5 bases from J, with 15 bases in between. CDR3 amino acids: CASSLFEVSGTEAFF. In DNA form, the CDR3 reads TGTGCCAGCAGCTTATTCGAGGTATCGGGGACTGAAGCTTTCTTT.

The chain employs TRBV14 and TRBJ1-2; D may be TRBD1 (6 bases). V was cut by 4 bases and J by 5 bases, with 11 bases left in between. CDR1 and CDR2 (germline): SGHDN, FVKESK. The CDR3 runs to 13 residues. The CDR3 DNA is TGTGCCAGCAGCCCTCCAGGGGCATATGGCTACACCTTC. Residues: CASSPPGAYGYTF.

This clone was counted a single time. The chain recombines TRBV23-1 with TRBJ2-4; D is perhaps TRBD2 (5 bases). TRBV23-1 is placed among ORFs of uncertain function. This CDR3 comprises 19 residues. Trimming removed 0 bases from V and 1 base from J, with 19 bases in between. CDR3 in DNA: TGCGCCAGCAGTCAATCTCGGGCTTACGGGAAAGGGGCCAAAAACATTCAGTACTTC. It specifies CASSQSRAYGKGAKNIQYF.

V is TRBV9 and J is TRBJ2-5; 9 bases line up with TRBD2. CDR3 length: 17 amino acids. Trimming removed 2 bases from V and 1 base from J; junction bases left unmatched: 9. Per the germline V gene, CDR1 is SGDLS and CDR2 is YYNGEE. The CDR3 loop is CASSVGLAGSAQETQYF. CDR3 coding DNA: TGTGCCAGCAGCGTGGGCCTAGCGGGAAGCGCCCAAGAGACCCAGTACTTC.

This clone has a single count. The chain links TRBV12-3 or TRBV12-4 to TRBJ1-6; 7 bases are shared with TRBD1. V gave up 5 bases and J gave up 9 bases; unmatched junction bases: 4. CDR3 length equals 13 residues. The CDR3 nucleotides read TGTGCCAGCAGTCCGGGACAGCCTTCACCCCTCCACTTT. Its translation: CASSPGQPSPLHF.

This CDR3 reads CASSLVGTQNPHEQFF. Written as DNA, the CDR3 is TGTGCCAGCAGCTTAGTCGGGACCCAGAACCCCCATGAGCAGTTCTTC. The rearrangement joins TRBV11-2 to TRBJ2-1, with D perhaps being TRBD1 or TRBD2 (5 bases each). Germline V gene sequence: CDR1 SGHAT, CDR2 FQNNGV. V shed 1 base and J shed 8 bases, with 18 bases lying between them. The CDR3 is 16 amino acids. The full variable domain, with the rest looked up from reference TRBV11-2 and TRBJ2-1, is EAGVAQSPRYKIIEKRQSVAFWCNPISGHATLYWYQQILGQGPKLLIQFQNNGVVDDSQLPKDRFSAERLKGVDSTLKIQPAKLEDSAVYLCASSLVGTQNPHEQFFGPGTRLTVL.

This chain uses TRBV19 with TRBJ2-7, with D unresolved. Trimming took 3 bases from V and 2 from J, leaving 14 bases between them. This CDR3 has 15 residues. CDR1 and CDR2 from the germline V gene are LNHDA and SQIVND (reference sequence). CDR3 sequence reads: CASSIGPTKTYEQYF. CDR3 DNA sequence: TGTGCCAGTAGTATTGGCCCCACGAAAACCTACGAGCAGTACTTC.

The CDR3 here is CASSTGGTGELFF. The CDR3, as DNA: TGTGCCAGCAGCACCGGAGGCACCGGGGAGCTGTTTTTT. The genes are TRBV11-3 and TRBJ2-2; a possible D gene is TRBD2 (5 bases). V dropped 5 bases and J dropped 4 bases, with 8 bases sitting between them. The length of the CDR3 is 13 residues. Looked up from germline, CDR1 is SGHNT and CDR2 is YENEEA.

The chain's CDR3 is CASSLTREGPGEQYF. CDR3 sequence (DNA): TGTGCCAGCAGCTTAACGCGGGAGGGGCCGGGGGAGCAGTACTTC. The chain has TRBV7-2 and TRBJ2-7; 9 bases are shared with TRBD2. Germline CDR1 reads SGHTA; CDR2 reads FQGNSA. The CDR3 is 15 amino acids. The V and J ends lost 2 bases and 7 bases, in that order; junction bases with no gene match: 9.

The chain employs TRBV24-1 and TRBJ2-3; D unclear. CDR1 is KGHDR and CDR2 is SFDVKD in the germline V gene. Trimming took off 1 base at V and 6 bases at J, with 4 bases between the two ends. The CDR3 runs 12 residues. CDR3 loop: CATSDFSDTQYF. The CDR3 bases are TGTGCCACCAGTGATTTCTCCGATACGCAGTATTTT.

The chain carries TRBV4-1 and TRBJ2-7; D might be TRBD2 (6 bases). Germline V lookup: CDR1 MGHRA, CDR2 YSYEKL. With 1 base removed from V and 4 bases from J, the gap between germline ends came to 17 bases. This CDR3 contains 16 residues. The CDR3 DNA follows: TGCGCCAGCAGCCAAGCTGGGAGGTCGGGGGAATACGAGCAGTACTTC. Protein: CASSQAGRSGEYEQYF.

This rearrangement joins TRBV11-2 to TRBJ2-1; maybe TRBD1 (5 bases). Between the trimmed V and J ends, which lost 2 bases and 0 bases, there was a span of 8 bases. Looked up from germline, CDR1 is SGHAT and CDR2 is FQNNGV. CDR3 size: 15 residues. CDR3 sequence reads: CASSLIQASYNEQFF. CDR3 in DNA: TGTGCCAGCAGCTTAATACAGGCCTCCTACAATGAGCAGTTCTTC.